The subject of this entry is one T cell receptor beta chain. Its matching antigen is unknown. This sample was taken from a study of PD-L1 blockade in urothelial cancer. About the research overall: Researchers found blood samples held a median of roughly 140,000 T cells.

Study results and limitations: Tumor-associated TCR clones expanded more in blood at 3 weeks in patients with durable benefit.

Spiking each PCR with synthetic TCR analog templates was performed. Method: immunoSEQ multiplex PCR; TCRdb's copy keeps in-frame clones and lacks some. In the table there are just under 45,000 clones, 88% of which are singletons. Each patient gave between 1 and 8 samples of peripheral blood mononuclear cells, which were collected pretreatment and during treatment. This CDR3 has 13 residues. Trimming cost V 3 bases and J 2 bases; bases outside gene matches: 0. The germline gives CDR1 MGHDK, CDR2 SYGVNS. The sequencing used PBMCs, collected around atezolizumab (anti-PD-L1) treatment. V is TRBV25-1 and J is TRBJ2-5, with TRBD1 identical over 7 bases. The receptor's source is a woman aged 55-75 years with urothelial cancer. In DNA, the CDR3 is TGTGCCAGCAGTGAGACAGGGCAAGAGACCCAGTACTTC. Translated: CASSETGQETQYF.